These T cell receptor beta chains were read from a single sample in a study of radiotherapy plus CTLA-4 blockade in lung cancer. The table came from immunoSEQ multiplex PCR; TCRdb's copy has only in-frame clones and leaves some out. The sample contains roughly 120,000 clones, roughly 86% of which appear only once. The sequenced sample was peripheral blood, obtained from a patient treated with radiotherapy plus ipilimumab. The receptor source for this set is a human donor with non-small cell lung cancer that progressed on radiotherapy plus ipilimumab. Some clones in this sample may be carry-over from other donors' samples. Both conserved end residues are part of each CDR3. D genes are given only for firm matches. Clone size is given for some rows only: seen once, a few or many times, or a class if the clone is expanded.

V	J	size	length	D	CDR3	DNA
TRBV6-5	TRBJ1-2	-	13	-	CASSYPGVDGYTF	TGTGCCAGCAGTTACCCGGGGGTGGATGGCTACACCTTC
TRBV5-1	TRBJ2-7	-	15	TRBD1	CASSWGTGNPYEQYF	TGCGCCAGCAGCTGGGGGACAGGGAATCCCTACGAGCAGTACTTC
TRBV6-5	TRBJ2-7	-	15	TRBD1	CASKTTGTGGGEQYF	TGTGCCAGCAAAACCACCGGGACAGGGGGCGGAGAGCAGTACTTC
TRBV7-9	TRBJ1-2	-	14	-	CASSSTGAFYGYTF	TGTGCCAGCAGCTCGACCGGGGCCTTCTATGGCTACACCTTC
TRBV5-1	TRBJ2-7	-	17	TRBD2	CASSLGTSGGPLNEQYF	TGCGCCAGCAGCTTGGGGACTAGCGGGGGGCCCCTGAACGAGCAGTACTTC
TRBV27	TRBJ2-7	-	15	-	CASSGAVDSSYEQYF	TGTGCCAGCAGTGGAGCGGTCGACAGCTCCTACGAGCAGTACTTC
TRBV7-9	TRBJ2-7	-	13	TRBD2	CASSITSDSEQYF	TGTGCCAGCAGCATCACTAGCGATTCGGAGCAGTACTTC
TRBV14	TRBJ2-7	-	15	-	CASSRRGSAAGEQYF	TGTGCCAGCAGCCGACGAGGGTCCGCGGCCGGCGAGCAGTACTTC
TRBV5-3	TRBJ1-2	-	15	TRBD1	CARSLGQGAYYGYTF	TGTGCCAGAAGCTTGGGTCAGGGGGCCTACTATGGCTACACCTTC
TRBV7-8	TRBJ1-3	-	19	-	CASSLTGTVLFSSGNTIYF	TGTGCCAGCAGCTTGACGGGGACCGTCCTATTTAGCTCTGGAAACACCATATATTTT
TRBV18	TRBJ1-4	-	15	TRBD1	CASSPGQELNEKLFF	TGTGCCAGCTCACCAGGACAGGAATTAAATGAAAAACTGTTTTTT
TRBV7-9	TRBJ2-7	once	18	-	CASSFPGSGTGNGYEQYF	TGTGCCAGCAGCTTCCCTGGCTCCGGGACCGGGAACGGGTACGAGCAGTACTTC
TRBV11-3	TRBJ2-3	once	14	TRBD1	CASSIHRGENTQYF	TGTGCCAGCAGCATTCACAGGGGTGAGAATACGCAGTATTTT
TRBV7-9	TRBJ1-1	few	16	-	CASSLASGEVWAEAFF	TGTGCCAGCAGCTTAGCCTCAGGGGAGGTGTGGGCTGAAGCTTTCTTT
TRBV7-2	TRBJ1-1	-	14	-	CASSLSATSTEAFF	TGTGCCAGCAGCTTGTCGGCTACCTCCACTGAAGCTTTCTTT
TRBV10-2	TRBJ2-5	-	19	TRBD2	CASSELQGLAGTIQETQYF	TGCGCCAGCAGTGAGTTGCAGGGACTAGCGGGGACTATCCAAGAGACCCAGTACTTC
TRBV7-9	TRBJ1-4	-	12	-	CASNASGEKLFF	TGTGCCAGCAACGCCTCCGGCGAAAAACTGTTTTTT
TRBV19	TRBJ1-2	-	17	TRBD1	CASSSHSTGAFIYGYTF	TGTGCCAGTAGTTCCCATTCGACAGGGGCTTTCATCTATGGCTACACCTTC
TRBV10-3	TRBJ1-1	once	14	-	CAIGRTVLNTEAFF	TGTGCCATAGGACGGACGGTTTTGAACACTGAAGCTTTCTTT
TRBV11-3	TRBJ2-1	-	13	-	CASSLGGYNEQFF	TGTGCCAGCAGCTTAGGGGGGTACAATGAGCAGTTCTTC
TRBV4-3	TRBJ2-7	-	17	TRBD2	CASSQDGGEGPLSSQYF	TGCGCCAGCAGCCAAGATGGAGGGGAGGGGCCCTTGAGTAGCCAGTACTTC
TRBV6-5	TRBJ2-5	-	14	-	CASSRQRGSQTQYF	TGTGCCAGCAGCCGACAGCGAGGCAGCCAGACCCAGTACTTC
TRBV18	TRBJ2-3	-	16	TRBD2	CASSPVTTSGTDTQYF	TGTGCCAGCTCACCGGTCACGACTAGCGGCACAGATACGCAGTATTTT
TRBV7-9	TRBJ1-3	-	16	TRBD1	CASSGPGQGSGNTIYF	TGTGCCAGCAGCGGTCCGGGACAGGGGTCTGGAAACACCATATATTTT
TRBV7-3	TRBJ2-5	-	13	-	CASSQSPSETQYF	TGTGCCAGCAGCCAGAGCCCCAGTGAGACCCAGTACTTC
TRBV7-9	TRBJ2-2	-	15	TRBD1	CASSSPDRRTGELFF	TGTGCCAGCAGCTCCCCGGACAGGCGAACCGGGGAGCTGTTTTTT
TRBV5-6	TRBJ1-4	-	13	-	CASSLATNEKLFF	TGTGCCAGCAGCTTGGCAACTAATGAAAAACTGTTTTTT
TRBV30	TRBJ1-4	-	11	-	CAWTLNEKLFF	TGTGCCTGGACCCTAAATGAAAAACTGTTTTTT
TRBV5-1	TRBJ1-1	-	16	-	CASSQQGWSSNTEAFF	TGCGCCAGCAGCCAACAGGGTTGGTCTTCGAACACTGAAGCTTTCTTT
TRBV7-3	TRBJ2-7	-	13	-	CASSSQDSREQYF	TGTGCCAGCAGCTCCCAGGACAGTCGCGAGCAGTACTTC
TRBV5-1	TRBJ2-7	-	13	TRBD1	CASSRDRAHEQYF	TGCGCCAGCAGCCGGGACAGGGCCCACGAGCAGTACTTC
TRBV7-2	TRBJ1-4	-	13	-	CASSFGFNEKLFF	TGTGCCAGCAGCTTTGGGTTTAATGAAAAACTGTTTTTT
TRBV7-8	TRBJ2-7	-	14	-	CASSLSVVAYEQYF	TGTGCCAGCAGCTTATCGGTAGTAGCCTACGAGCAGTACTTC
TRBV29-1	TRBJ2-7	-	12	-	CSVEGQTAEQYF	TGCAGCGTTGAAGGGCAAACAGCCGAGCAGTACTTC
TRBV6-1	TRBJ1-1	-	11	-	CASSELGIAFF	TGTGCCAGCAGCGAGTTAGGGATAGCTTTCTTT
TRBV6-5	TRBJ1-3	once	13	TRBD1	CASRTGAGNTIYF	TGTGCCAGCAGGACAGGGGCTGGAAACACCATATATTTT
TRBV5-1	TRBJ1-4	-	15	-	CASSLVAATNEKLFF	TGCGCCAGCAGCTTGGTAGCGGCAACTAATGAAAAACTGTTTTTT
TRBV6-5	TRBJ1-2	-	13	TRBD1	CASSSDRGYGYTF	TGTGCCAGCAGTTCAGACAGGGGATATGGCTACACCTTC
TRBV19	TRBJ1-5	-	14	TRBD1	CASNPDRANQPQHF	TGTGCCAGTAATCCGGACAGGGCCAATCAGCCCCAGCATTTT
TRBV5-1	TRBJ2-3	-	15	-	CASTPRGFTTDTQYF	TGCGCCAGCACCCCGAGGGGTTTCACGACAGATACGCAGTATTTT
TRBV9	TRBJ1-2	-	14	TRBD1	CASSVGTGGHGYTF	TGTGCCAGCAGCGTAGGGACAGGGGGCCATGGCTACACCTTC
TRBV10-3	TRBJ2-7	few	13	-	CAISPRGRDEQYF	TGTGCCATCAGCCCCCGGGGCCGAGACGAGCAGTACTTC
TRBV7-2	TRBJ1-6	few	14	-	CASSLNQVLTPLHF	TGTGCCAGCAGCCTAAATCAGGTTTTAACACCCCTCCACTTT
TRBV21-1	TRBJ1-2	few	12	-	CASRGTGRGYTF	TGTGCCAGCAGAGGGACAGGGCGAGGCTACACCTTC
TRBV6-6	TRBJ1-2	-	14	-	CASMPSGGDYGYTF	TGTGCCAGCATGCCAAGCGGCGGCGACTATGGCTACACCTTC
TRBV27	TRBJ2-6	-	16	-	CASSWAGVSGANVLTF	TGTGCCAGCAGTTGGGCAGGAGTCTCTGGGGCCAACGTCCTGACTTTC
TRBV5-5	TRBJ1-3	-	15	-	CASSLGQGFGNTIYF	TGTGCCAGCAGCTTGGGGCAGGGATTTGGAAACACCATATATTTT
TRBV7-2	TRBJ2-3	-	17	TRBD2	CASSLAILAGGRDTQYF	TGTGCCAGCAGCTTAGCGATACTAGCGGGGGGGCGGGATACGCAGTATTTT
TRBV7-3	TRBJ1-1	once	16	-	CASSLMAAGLGTEAFF	TGTGCCAGCAGCTTAATGGCTGCAGGTCTGGGCACTGAAGCTTTCTTT
TRBV9	TRBJ1-2	-	14	TRBD1	CASSVAGTGLGYTF	TGTGCCAGCAGCGTGGCCGGGACAGGGTTGGGCTACACCTTC
TRBV13	TRBJ2-3	-	16	-	CASSLRSDGSTDTQYF	TGTGCCAGCAGCCTTCGTTCAGACGGTAGCACAGATACGCAGTATTTT
TRBV6-5	TRBJ2-2	-	12	-	CASTHYTGELFF	TGTGCCAGCACCCATTACACCGGGGAGCTGTTTTTT
TRBV6-4	TRBJ2-7	-	15	-	CASSSHWGTAYEQYF	TGTGCCAGCAGCTCCCATTGGGGCACCGCCTACGAGCAGTACTTC
TRBV2	TRBJ1-1	-	14	TRBD1	CASGEEGAFDEAFF	TGTGCCAGCGGTGAGGAGGGGGCTTTTGATGAAGCTTTCTTT
TRBV25-1	TRBJ1-1	-	12	TRBD1	CASARQGLEAFF	TGTGCCAGCGCTAGACAGGGGCTTGAAGCTTTCTTT
TRBV28	TRBJ1-2	-	13	-	CASSRQSHYGYTF	TGTGCCAGCAGTCGACAGTCGCACTATGGCTACACCTTC
TRBV6-1	TRBJ2-5	-	13	TRBD1	CASIRGQQETQYF	TGTGCCAGCATTAGGGGACAGCAAGAGACCCAGTACTTC
TRBV7-3	TRBJ1-1	-	15	TRBD1	CASSIQTGENTEAFF	TGTGCCAGCAGCATTCAGACAGGGGAGAACACTGAAGCTTTCTTT
TRBV28	TRBJ1-3	-	16	-	CASSLGGGLSGNTIYF	TGTGCCAGCAGTTTAGGAGGAGGACTCTCTGGAAACACCATATATTTT